This T cell receptor beta chain stems from a study of T cell changes during pregnancy in multiple sclerosis. The method was immunoSEQ multiplex PCR; TCRdb's version includes in-frame clones alone and lacks a portion of them. The sample holds 100,000 or so clones, 90% seen once. The clonotype originates from a female donor in good health, enrolled as a control in a pregnancy study. The specimen comprised peripheral blood, sampled in the second trimester of pregnancy.

The CDR3 protein is CASRGRAGNQPQHF. CDR3 sequence (DNA): TGTGCCAGCAGAGGCAGGGCAGGCAATCAGCCCCAGCATTTT. The gene calls are TRBV6-1 and TRBJ1-5; weak D call: TRBD1 (5 bases). Trimming removed 6 bases from V and 2 bases from J, with 11 bases in between. CDR3 length: 14 residues. Germline assignment: CDR1 MNHNS and CDR2 SASEGT.